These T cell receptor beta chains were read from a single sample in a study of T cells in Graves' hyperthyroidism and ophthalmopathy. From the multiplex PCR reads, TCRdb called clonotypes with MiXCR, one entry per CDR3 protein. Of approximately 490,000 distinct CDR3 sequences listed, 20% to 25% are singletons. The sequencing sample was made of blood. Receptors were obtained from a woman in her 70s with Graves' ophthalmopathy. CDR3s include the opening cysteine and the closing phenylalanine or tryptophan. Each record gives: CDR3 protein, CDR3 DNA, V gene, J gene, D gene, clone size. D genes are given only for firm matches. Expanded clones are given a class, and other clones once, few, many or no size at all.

CDR3 protein: CASSKEGAVNTEAFF
CDR3 DNA: TGTGCCAGCAGCAAGGAGGGGGCCGTGAACACTGAAGCTTTCTTT
V gene: TRBV12-3/TRBV12-4
J gene: TRBJ1-1
D gene: TRBD1
clone size: many

CDR3 protein: CASSLGQVGGTIYF
CDR3 DNA: TGTGCCAGCAGTTTAGGGCAGGTCGGAGGCACCATATATTTT
V gene: TRBV28
J gene: TRBJ1-3
D gene: NA
clone size: NA

CDR3 protein: CATSRGGGLPYNEQFF
CDR3 DNA: TGTGCCACCAGCAGAGGGGGCGGTCTCCCCTACAATGAGCAGTTCTTC
V gene: TRBV24-1
J gene: TRBJ2-1
D gene: TRBD1
clone size: few

CDR3 protein: CASSPLTDSKFF
CDR3 DNA: TGTGCCAGCAGCCCGCTGACAGACTCTAAGTTCTTC
V gene: TRBV5-6
J gene: TRBJ2-1
D gene: NA
clone size: NA

CDR3 protein: CASSYLGGAYEQYF
CDR3 DNA: TGTGCCAGCAGTTACCTCGGCGGCGCTTACGAGCAGTACTTC
V gene: TRBV6-2/TRBV6-3
J gene: TRBJ2-7
D gene: NA
clone size: many

CDR3 protein: CSAIGRVDEQYF
CDR3 DNA: TGCAGTGCTATAGGACGGGTCGACGAGCAGTACTTC
V gene: TRBV20-1
J gene: TRBJ2-7
D gene: NA
clone size: NA

CDR3 protein: CSARDWERVTGELFF
CDR3 DNA: TGCAGTGCTAGAGATTGGGAGCGGGTAACCGGGGAGCTGTTTTTT
V gene: TRBV20-1
J gene: TRBJ2-2
D gene: NA
clone size: few

CDR3 protein: CASSFFGDMAYEQYF
CDR3 DNA: TGTGCCAGCAGTTTTTTTGGGGACATGGCGTACGAGCAGTACTTC
V gene: TRBV28
J gene: TRBJ2-7
D gene: NA
clone size: many

CDR3 protein: CASMGRLGNTEAFF
CDR3 DNA: TGTGCCAGCATGGGCCGTCTCGGGAACACTGAAGCTTTCTTT
V gene: TRBV7-2
J gene: TRBJ1-1
D gene: NA
clone size: NA

CDR3 protein: CASSQGSGPSSEAFF
CDR3 DNA: TGTGCCAGCAGCCAAGGCTCAGGACCCTCGTCTGAAGCTTTCTTT
V gene: TRBV3-1
J gene: TRBJ1-1
D gene: NA
clone size: NA

CDR3 protein: CASSLGSDYSYEQYF
CDR3 DNA: TGTGCCAGCAGCTTAGGATCGGACTACTCCTACGAGCAGTACTTC
V gene: TRBV11-2
J gene: TRBJ2-7
D gene: NA
clone size: many

CDR3 protein: CASSEGAYNEQFF
CDR3 DNA: TGTGCCAGCAGTGAAGGTGCCTACAATGAGCAGTTCTTC
V gene: TRBV2
J gene: TRBJ2-1
D gene: NA
clone size: many

CDR3 protein: CASSRTAAWTQYF
CDR3 DNA: TGTGCCAGCAGCCGGACCGCCGCGTGGACCCAGTACTTC
V gene: TRBV6-1
J gene: TRBJ2-5
D gene: NA
clone size: NA

CDR3 protein: CASSQGVAGGNTGELFF
CDR3 DNA: TGTGCCAGCAGCCAAGGGGTAGCGGGAGGGAACACCGGGGAGCTGTTTTTT
V gene: TRBV3-1
J gene: TRBJ2-2
D gene: TRBD2
clone size: NA

CDR3 protein: CASSRDTGGAFF
CDR3 DNA: TGTGCCAGCAGCCGGGACACGGGTGGAGCTTTCTTT
V gene: TRBV7-9
J gene: TRBJ1-1
D gene: NA
clone size: many

CDR3 protein: CSADPGTGTYEQYF
CDR3 DNA: TGCAGTGCCGACCCCGGGACAGGCACCTACGAGCAGTACTTC
V gene: TRBV20-1
J gene: TRBJ2-7
D gene: TRBD1
clone size: few

CDR3 protein: CASGPTVTGELFF
CDR3 DNA: TGTGCTAGTGGTCCGACAGTAACCGGGGAGCTGTTTTTT
V gene: TRBV12-5
J gene: TRBJ2-2
D gene: NA
clone size: NA

CDR3 protein: CASSLLAGGGETQYF
CDR3 DNA: TGTGCCAGCAGTCTACTAGCGGGAGGCGGGGAGACCCAGTACTTC
V gene: TRBV28
J gene: TRBJ2-5
D gene: TRBD2
clone size: many

CDR3 protein: CASSHMVQGNEKLFF
CDR3 DNA: TGTGCCAGCAGCCATATGGTGCAGGGAAATGAAAAACTGTTTTTT
V gene: TRBV14
J gene: TRBJ1-4
D gene: NA
clone size: few

CDR3 protein: CSARLGTSGRASYNEQFF
CDR3 DNA: TGCAGTGCTAGACTCGGGACTAGCGGGAGGGCATCCTACAATGAGCAGTTCTTC
V gene: TRBV20-1
J gene: TRBJ2-1
D gene: TRBD2
clone size: NA

CDR3 protein: CSARPGAGQGNTGELFF
CDR3 DNA: TGCAGTGCTAGGCCTGGAGCGGGCCAAGGGAACACCGGGGAGCTGTTTTTT
V gene: TRBV20-1
J gene: TRBJ2-2
D gene: NA
clone size: NA

CDR3 protein: CSVGQGRGYGYTF
CDR3 DNA: TGCAGCGTTGGTCAGGGGCGCGGCTATGGCTACACCTTC
V gene: TRBV29-1
J gene: TRBJ1-2
D gene: NA
clone size: many

CDR3 protein: CATSRDNALAKNIQYF
CDR3 DNA: TGTGCCACCAGCAGAGATAATGCACTAGCCAAAAACATTCAGTACTTC
V gene: TRBV15
J gene: TRBJ2-4
D gene: NA
clone size: NA

CDR3 protein: CASSLLTGVRNEQFF
CDR3 DNA: TGTGCCAGCAGCTTACTGACAGGGGTCCGCAATGAGCAGTTCTTC
V gene: TRBV7-9
J gene: TRBJ2-1
D gene: TRBD1
clone size: NA

CDR3 protein: CATSESDRDGKLFF
CDR3 DNA: TGTGCCACCAGTGAATCGGACAGGGACGGGAAACTGTTTTTT
V gene: TRBV24-1
J gene: TRBJ1-4
D gene: TRBD1
clone size: few

CDR3 protein: CASRRTPGTSEQFF
CDR3 DNA: TGTGCCAGCAGAAGAACCCCCGGGACCTCGGAGCAGTTCTTC
V gene: TRBV2
J gene: TRBJ2-1
D gene: NA
clone size: NA

CDR3 protein: CASSLSARRRLYNEQFF
CDR3 DNA: TGTGCCAGCAGTTTATCGGCTAGGAGACGACTATACAATGAGCAGTTCTTC
V gene: TRBV27
J gene: TRBJ2-1
D gene: NA
clone size: NA

CDR3 protein: CASADGNNQPQHF
CDR3 DNA: TGTGCCAGCGCCGACGGCAACAATCAGCCCCAGCATTTT
V gene: TRBV28
J gene: TRBJ1-5
D gene: NA
clone size: NA

CDR3 protein: CASSSNPRQGKGYTF
CDR3 DNA: TGTGCCAGCAGTTCGAACCCCAGACAGGGCAAAGGCTACACCTTC
V gene: TRBV28
J gene: TRBJ1-2
D gene: TRBD1
clone size: many

CDR3 protein: CASGRNYNEQFF
CDR3 DNA: TGTGCCAGCGGGAGAAACTACAATGAGCAGTTCTTC
V gene: TRBV7-2
J gene: TRBJ2-1
D gene: NA
clone size: few

CDR3 protein: CASSPGTSGKETQYF
CDR3 DNA: TGTGCCAGCAGCCCCGGGACTAGCGGGAAAGAGACCCAGTACTTC
V gene: TRBV2
J gene: TRBJ2-5
D gene: TRBD2
clone size: many

CDR3 protein: CASSSPDRAREQYF
CDR3 DNA: TGTGCCAGCAGTTCGCCGGACAGGGCCCGGGAGCAGTACTTC
V gene: TRBV12-3/TRBV12-4
J gene: TRBJ2-7
D gene: TRBD1
clone size: many

CDR3 protein: CASSGHGGLAGEETQYF
CDR3 DNA: TGTGCCAGCAGCGGCCATGGGGGACTAGCGGGAGAAGAGACCCAGTACTTC
V gene: TRBV9
J gene: TRBJ2-5
D gene: TRBD2
clone size: NA

CDR3 protein: CATSEGATYEQYF
CDR3 DNA: TGTGCCACCAGCGAGGGGGCCACCTACGAGCAGTACTTC
V gene: TRBV15
J gene: TRBJ2-7
D gene: TRBD1
clone size: NA

CDR3 protein: CASSQRLAGSTDTQYF
CDR3 DNA: TGTGCCAGCAGCCAAAGACTAGCGGGCAGCACAGATACGCAGTATTTT
V gene: TRBV4-2
J gene: TRBJ2-3
D gene: TRBD2
clone size: NA

CDR3 protein: CSAATGGRAYEQYF
CDR3 DNA: TGCAGTGCTGCGACAGGGGGGAGAGCCTACGAGCAGTACTTC
V gene: TRBV20-1
J gene: TRBJ2-7
D gene: TRBD1
clone size: NA

CDR3 protein: CASGVPRIGDTGELFF
CDR3 DNA: TGTGCCAGCGGTGTACCGCGGATCGGTGATACCGGGGAGCTGTTTTTT
V gene: TRBV12-3/TRBV12-4
J gene: TRBJ2-2
D gene: NA
clone size: many

CDR3 protein: CASSPGGGRRNEQFF
CDR3 DNA: TGTGCCAGCAGCCCCGGAGGCGGGAGGCGGAATGAGCAGTTCTTC
V gene: TRBV7-2
J gene: TRBJ2-1
D gene: TRBD2
clone size: many

CDR3 protein: CASSLIPGRRGSYNEQFF
CDR3 DNA: TGTGCCAGCAGTTTAATTCCGGGTCGGAGGGGCTCCTACAATGAGCAGTTCTTC
V gene: TRBV28
J gene: TRBJ2-1
D gene: NA
clone size: few

CDR3 protein: CASSLSSNLNTEAFF
CDR3 DNA: TGCGCCAGCAGCTTGTCCAGCAATTTAAACACTGAAGCTTTCTTT
V gene: TRBV5-1
J gene: TRBJ1-1
D gene: NA
clone size: NA

CDR3 protein: CSARKDREPHSGSYEQYF
CDR3 DNA: TGCAGTGCTAGAAAGGACAGGGAGCCTCATTCAGGCTCCTACGAGCAGTACTTC
V gene: TRBV20-1
J gene: TRBJ2-7
D gene: TRBD1
clone size: NA

CDR3 protein: CASSNTPTRAAKNIQYF
CDR3 DNA: TGTGCCAGTAGTAACACCCCGACCAGGGCAGCCAAAAACATTCAGTACTTC
V gene: TRBV19
J gene: TRBJ2-4
D gene: NA
clone size: NA

CDR3 protein: CSARIGASPADTQYF
CDR3 DNA: TGCAGTGCGAGAATAGGGGCTAGCCCCGCAGATACGCAGTATTTT
V gene: TRBV20-1
J gene: TRBJ2-3
D gene: NA
clone size: NA

CDR3 protein: CASSPRGGRSTGELFF
CDR3 DNA: TGTGCCAGCAGCCCCCGCGGGGGGCGCAGCACCGGGGAGCTGTTTTTT
V gene: TRBV3-1
J gene: TRBJ2-2
D gene: TRBD2
clone size: NA

CDR3 protein: CASSLAGTGGVDTQYF
CDR3 DNA: TGTGCCAGCAGTTTAGCGGGGACAGGGGGCGTAGATACGCAGTATTTT
V gene: TRBV28
J gene: TRBJ2-3
D gene: TRBD1
clone size: many

CDR3 protein: CASSHTRPTTNEKLFF
CDR3 DNA: TGTGCCAGCAGCCATACCCGACCGACAACTAATGAAAAACTGTTTTTT
V gene: TRBV3-1
J gene: TRBJ1-4
D gene: NA
clone size: NA